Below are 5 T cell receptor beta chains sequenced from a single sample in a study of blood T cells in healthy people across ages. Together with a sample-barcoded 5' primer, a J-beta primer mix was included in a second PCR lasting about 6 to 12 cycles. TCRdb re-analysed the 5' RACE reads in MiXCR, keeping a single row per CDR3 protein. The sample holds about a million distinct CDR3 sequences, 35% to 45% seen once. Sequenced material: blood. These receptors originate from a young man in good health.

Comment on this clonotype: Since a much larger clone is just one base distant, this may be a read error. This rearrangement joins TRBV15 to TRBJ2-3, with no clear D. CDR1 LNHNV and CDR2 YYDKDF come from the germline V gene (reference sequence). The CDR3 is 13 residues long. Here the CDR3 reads CAASSTVRDTQYF. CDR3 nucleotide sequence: TGTGCCGCCAGCAGTACAGTGAGAGATACGCAGTATTTT.

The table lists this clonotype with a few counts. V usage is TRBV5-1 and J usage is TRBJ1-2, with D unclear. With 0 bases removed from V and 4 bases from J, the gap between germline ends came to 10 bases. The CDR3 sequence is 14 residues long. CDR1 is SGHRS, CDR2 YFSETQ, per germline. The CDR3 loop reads CASSLGTSTYGYTF. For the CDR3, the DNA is TGCGCCAGCAGCTTGGGGACTTCGACCTATGGCTACACCTTC.

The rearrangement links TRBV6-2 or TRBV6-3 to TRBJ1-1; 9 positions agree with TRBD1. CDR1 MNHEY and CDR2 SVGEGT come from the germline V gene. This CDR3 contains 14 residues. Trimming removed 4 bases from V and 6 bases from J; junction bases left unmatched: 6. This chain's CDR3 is CASSSGTGQPEAFF. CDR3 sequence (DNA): TGTGCCAGCAGTTCCGGGACAGGGCAACCTGAAGCTTTCTTT.

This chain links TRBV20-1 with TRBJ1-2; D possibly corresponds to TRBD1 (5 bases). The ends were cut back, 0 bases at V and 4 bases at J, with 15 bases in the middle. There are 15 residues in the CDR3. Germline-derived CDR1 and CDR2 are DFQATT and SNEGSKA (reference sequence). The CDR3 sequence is CSARDRERGSYGYTF. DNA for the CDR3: TGCAGTGCTAGAGACCGAGAAAGGGGAAGCTATGGCTACACCTTC.

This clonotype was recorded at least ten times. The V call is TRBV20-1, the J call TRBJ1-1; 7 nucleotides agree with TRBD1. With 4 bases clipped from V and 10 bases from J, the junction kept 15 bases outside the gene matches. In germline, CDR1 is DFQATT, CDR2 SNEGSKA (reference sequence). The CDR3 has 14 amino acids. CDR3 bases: TGCAGTGCTAACTCGCCGGGACAGAATGGAGGAGCTTTCTTT. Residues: CSANSPGQNGGAFF.